The present TCR beta chain was sequenced within a study of T cell responses to AZD1222 COVID-19 vaccine. Whole-study results and caveats: Two doses of AZD1222 preceded a rise in Spike-specific TCR breadth and depth.

The CDR3 has 14 residues. J was trimmed by 8 bases and V by 4 bases; bases with no gene match: 8. Germline V gene data show CDR1 as SGHDT and CDR2 as YYEEEE. Remarks on this clone: Its antigen is unidentified.

Libraries were prepared by immunoSEQ multiplex PCR; TCRdb keeps only in-frame clonotypes and omits some of them. Of more than 70,000 clones listed, 80% to 90% were seen once; the top ten hold about 16%. Material: peripheral blood, obtained on day 0 of AZD1222 vaccination. This receptor was obtained from an adult in good health. The chain joins TRBV5-6 to TRBJ1-2; 10 bases are shared with TRBD1. CDR3 protein: CASSMTGGADGYTF. Written as DNA, the CDR3 is TGTGCCAGCAGCATGACAGGGGGCGCGGACGGCTACACCTTC.